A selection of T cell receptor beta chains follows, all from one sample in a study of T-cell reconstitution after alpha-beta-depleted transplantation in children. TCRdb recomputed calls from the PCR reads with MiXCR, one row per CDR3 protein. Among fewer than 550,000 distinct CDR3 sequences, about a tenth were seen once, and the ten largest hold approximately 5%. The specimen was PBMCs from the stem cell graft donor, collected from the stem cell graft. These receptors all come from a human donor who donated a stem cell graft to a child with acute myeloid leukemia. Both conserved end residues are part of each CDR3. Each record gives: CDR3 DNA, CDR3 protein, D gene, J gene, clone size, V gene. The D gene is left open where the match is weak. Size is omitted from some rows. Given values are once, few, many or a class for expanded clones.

CDR3nt: TGTGCCAGCTTTCGGGCAGTCGGGGCTGAAGCTTTCTTT
CDR3aa: CASFRAVGAEAFF
d_gene: NA
j_gene: TRBJ1-1
abundance: NA
v_gene: TRBV27

CDR3nt: TGTGCCAGCAGCCCTGTAGCGGGAGGGCTTGCCGGGGAGCTGTTTTTT
CDR3aa: CASSPVAGGLAGELFF
d_gene: TRBD2
j_gene: TRBJ2-2
abundance: many
v_gene: TRBV11-3

CDR3nt: TGCGCCAGCGCAAAGAATGGGTTCACTGAAGCTTTCTTT
CDR3aa: CASAKNGFTEAFF
d_gene: NA
j_gene: TRBJ1-1
abundance: few
v_gene: TRBV10-2

CDR3nt: TGCGCCAGCAGCCAAGCCATCGCCTCTGGGGCCAACGTCCTGACTTTC
CDR3aa: CASSQAIASGANVLTF
d_gene: NA
j_gene: TRBJ2-6
abundance: NA
v_gene: TRBV4-1

CDR3nt: TGCAGTGCTAGGGGGTCCCCCGGGACAGGGGGCAATGAGCAGTTCTTC
CDR3aa: CSARGSPGTGGNEQFF
d_gene: TRBD1
j_gene: TRBJ2-1
abundance: many
v_gene: TRBV20-1

CDR3nt: TGCGCCAGCAGCCAAGGCTCCTCAGGGTTGGGAAACACCATATATTTT
CDR3aa: CASSQGSSGLGNTIYF
d_gene: NA
j_gene: TRBJ1-3
abundance: NA
v_gene: TRBV4-3

CDR3nt: TGTGCCAGCAGTCCCGAGAGGGGGACTAATGAAAAACTGTTTTTT
CDR3aa: CASSPERGTNEKLFF
d_gene: NA
j_gene: TRBJ1-4
abundance: NA
v_gene: TRBV27

CDR3nt: TGTGCCAGCAGTGGCCACCTGGGGGGGGGCTATGGCTACACCTTC
CDR3aa: CASSGHLGGGYGYTF
d_gene: NA
j_gene: TRBJ1-2
abundance: few
v_gene: TRBV6-1

CDR3nt: TGCAGTGCTAAGGGAGGGGGGGGCCGGGAGACCCAGTACTTC
CDR3aa: CSAKGGGGRETQYF
d_gene: NA
j_gene: TRBJ2-5
abundance: NA
v_gene: TRBV20-1

CDR3nt: TGTGCCATCAAGGGAACAGGGACTTACAATGAGCAGTTCTTC
CDR3aa: CAIKGTGTYNEQFF
d_gene: NA
j_gene: TRBJ2-1
abundance: NA
v_gene: TRBV10-3

CDR3nt: TGTGCCAGCAGTTTTATCCGAAACACCATATATTTT
CDR3aa: CASSFIRNTIYF
d_gene: NA
j_gene: TRBJ1-3
abundance: few
v_gene: TRBV12-3/TRBV12-4

CDR3nt: TGTGCCAGCAGCCCCCGACAGGGAGGCGTGGGAACATATGGCTACACCTTC
CDR3aa: CASSPRQGGVGTYGYTF
d_gene: TRBD1
j_gene: TRBJ1-2
abundance: NA
v_gene: TRBV5-6

CDR3nt: TGTGCCAGCAGCGCGACTAGCGGGGGCCGCACAGATACGCAGTATTTT
CDR3aa: CASSATSGGRTDTQYF
d_gene: TRBD2
j_gene: TRBJ2-3
abundance: NA
v_gene: TRBV9

CDR3nt: TGTGCCAGCAGCTTGGCCCCTGCCCAGAGGCTGGCTGACTATGGCTACACCTTC
CDR3aa: CASSLAPAQRLADYGYTF
d_gene: NA
j_gene: TRBJ1-2
abundance: NA
v_gene: TRBV5-5

CDR3nt: TGTGCCAGCAGCGCCCGGACAGGGTCGTCTGAAGCTTTCTTT
CDR3aa: CASSARTGSSEAFF
d_gene: TRBD1
j_gene: TRBJ1-1
abundance: many
v_gene: TRBV9

CDR3nt: TGTGCCAGCAGTTTATCCTCCCCCACGACAGAGTACTTC
CDR3aa: CASSLSSPTTEYF
d_gene: NA
j_gene: TRBJ2-5
abundance: NA
v_gene: TRBV12-3/TRBV12-4

CDR3nt: TGTGCCAGCAGCTTCCCCCGGGACAGACGCACAGATACGCAGTATTTT
CDR3aa: CASSFPRDRRTDTQYF
d_gene: TRBD1
j_gene: TRBJ2-3
abundance: NA
v_gene: TRBV11-2

CDR3nt: TGTGCCTGGAGTCCTATCGCAGTTGGGGGCTACACCTTC
CDR3aa: CAWSPIAVGGYTF
d_gene: NA
j_gene: TRBJ1-2
abundance: NA
v_gene: TRBV30

CDR3nt: TGTGCCAGCAGCCGACAGGTCAATCAGCCCCAGCATTTT
CDR3aa: CASSRQVNQPQHF
d_gene: NA
j_gene: TRBJ1-5
abundance: few
v_gene: TRBV7-8

CDR3nt: TGCGCCAGCAGCTTGGCTAGCGGGAGAGTATTCAATGAGCAGTTCTTC
CDR3aa: CASSLASGRVFNEQFF
d_gene: TRBD2
j_gene: TRBJ2-1
abundance: few
v_gene: TRBV5-1

CDR3nt: TGTGCCACCAGTGATACCGGACTAGGAACAGATACGCAGTATTTT
CDR3aa: CATSDTGLGTDTQYF
d_gene: TRBD2
j_gene: TRBJ2-3
abundance: NA
v_gene: TRBV24-1

CDR3nt: TGTGCCAGCAGTTCGCCAAGACTAGCGGGTTCCTCAGATACGCAGTATTTT
CDR3aa: CASSSPRLAGSSDTQYF
d_gene: TRBD2
j_gene: TRBJ2-3
abundance: few
v_gene: TRBV28

CDR3nt: TGTGCCAGCAGTTCCGGCGGGAGTCGGTACGAGCAGTACTTC
CDR3aa: CASSSGGSRYEQYF
d_gene: TRBD2
j_gene: TRBJ2-7
abundance: NA
v_gene: TRBV6-2/TRBV6-3

CDR3nt: TGCAGTGCTAGAGTAGGCACCAATAGCAATCAGCCCCAGCATTTT
CDR3aa: CSARVGTNSNQPQHF
d_gene: NA
j_gene: TRBJ1-5
abundance: NA
v_gene: TRBV20-1

CDR3nt: TGCGCCAGCAGCCAATTTTGGGGACACCGATTCACAGATACGCAGTATTTT
CDR3aa: CASSQFWGHRFTDTQYF
d_gene: NA
j_gene: TRBJ2-3
abundance: NA
v_gene: TRBV4-3

CDR3nt: TGCGCCAGCAGCGACAGACGAACACCTGAAGCTTTCTTT
CDR3aa: CASSDRRTPEAFF
d_gene: NA
j_gene: TRBJ1-1
abundance: many
v_gene: TRBV5-1

CDR3nt: TGTGCCAGCAGTTTAAGTGGGGCCGGGGGGGACGGCTACACCTTC
CDR3aa: CASSLSGAGGDGYTF
d_gene: NA
j_gene: TRBJ1-2
abundance: few
v_gene: TRBV27

CDR3nt: TGTGCCAGCAGAAAACAGGGTTCAGATACGCAGTATTTT
CDR3aa: CASRKQGSDTQYF
d_gene: NA
j_gene: TRBJ2-3
abundance: many
v_gene: TRBV7-9

CDR3nt: TGTGCCAGCAGGGCTGGACACGGAAACACTGAAGCTTTCTTT
CDR3aa: CASRAGHGNTEAFF
d_gene: NA
j_gene: TRBJ1-1
abundance: few
v_gene: TRBV12-3/TRBV12-4

CDR3nt: TGCGCCAGCAGCACCCTCGGGGGACAATCGGAAAAACTGTTTTTT
CDR3aa: CASSTLGGQSEKLFF
d_gene: NA
j_gene: TRBJ1-4
abundance: NA
v_gene: TRBV4-1

CDR3nt: TGCAGTGCTAGCGAGGACAGGGCGGGCGGCTACACCTTC
CDR3aa: CSASEDRAGGYTF
d_gene: TRBD1
j_gene: TRBJ1-2
abundance: NA
v_gene: TRBV20-1

CDR3nt: TGCAGTGCCGGGGGCGTCGGACATGGCTACACCTTC
CDR3aa: CSAGGVGHGYTF
d_gene: NA
j_gene: TRBJ1-2
abundance: few
v_gene: TRBV20-1

CDR3nt: TGTGCCAGCAGCGGAGGGGCCCGGACGAACACTGAAGCTTTCTTT
CDR3aa: CASSGGARTNTEAFF
d_gene: NA
j_gene: TRBJ1-1
abundance: many
v_gene: TRBV5-6

CDR3nt: TGTGCCATCAGTGTGGGGTCGGATTCACCCCTCCACTTT
CDR3aa: CAISVGSDSPLHF
d_gene: NA
j_gene: TRBJ1-6
abundance: many
v_gene: TRBV10-3

CDR3nt: TGTGCCAGCAGCTTAGAGGCTAGCGGGTACACAGATACGCAGTATTTT
CDR3aa: CASSLEASGYTDTQYF
d_gene: TRBD2
j_gene: TRBJ2-3
abundance: NA
v_gene: TRBV7-9

CDR3nt: TGCGCCAGCAGCCCGGGACTTTTCTCCTACAATGAGCAGTTCTTC
CDR3aa: CASSPGLFSYNEQFF
d_gene: NA
j_gene: TRBJ2-1
abundance: few
v_gene: TRBV5-1

CDR3nt: TGTGCCAGCAGCACCAACCCCACGGGAGGTGAGAAGACCCAGTACTTC
CDR3aa: CASSTNPTGGEKTQYF
d_gene: TRBD2
j_gene: TRBJ2-5
abundance: many
v_gene: TRBV5-5

CDR3nt: TGTGCCATCAGTGAGTCGTTTAGCGGGGGCACAGATACGCAGTATTTT
CDR3aa: CAISESFSGGTDTQYF
d_gene: TRBD2
j_gene: TRBJ2-3
abundance: many
v_gene: TRBV10-3

CDR3nt: TGTGCCAGCAGCGACTCCTTTTCACCCCTCCACTTT
CDR3aa: CASSDSFSPLHF
d_gene: NA
j_gene: TRBJ1-6
abundance: many
v_gene: TRBV9

CDR3nt: TGCAGCGTTGGAGACTGGGGGTCAGGCAATGAGCAGTTCTTC
CDR3aa: CSVGDWGSGNEQFF
d_gene: NA
j_gene: TRBJ2-1
abundance: NA
v_gene: TRBV29-1

CDR3nt: TGCAGTGCTAGAGATGGCTTCAGGGAAGCTTTCTTT
CDR3aa: CSARDGFREAFF
d_gene: NA
j_gene: TRBJ1-1
abundance: NA
v_gene: TRBV20-1

CDR3nt: TGCGCCAGCAGCCAAGCTAGCGGATACGAGCAGTACTTC
CDR3aa: CASSQASGYEQYF
d_gene: TRBD2
j_gene: TRBJ2-7
abundance: NA
v_gene: TRBV4-1

CDR3nt: TGCGCCAGCAGCTTTACAGTAGCCAAAAACATTCAGTACTTC
CDR3aa: CASSFTVAKNIQYF
d_gene: NA
j_gene: TRBJ2-4
abundance: many
v_gene: TRBV5-1

CDR3nt: TGCGCCAGCAGACAACTGGACGGGACAGATTATAATTCACCCCTCCACTTT
CDR3aa: CASRQLDGTDYNSPLHF
d_gene: TRBD1
j_gene: TRBJ1-6
abundance: many
v_gene: TRBV5-1

CDR3nt: TGTGCCAGCAGTCTTAATTATGGCACTGAAGCTTTCTTT
CDR3aa: CASSLNYGTEAFF
d_gene: NA
j_gene: TRBJ1-1
abundance: NA
v_gene: TRBV12-3/TRBV12-4

CDR3nt: TGTGCCACCAGCAGAGATAGGTTGGGGGCCGGCAATCAGCCCCAGCATTTT
CDR3aa: CATSRDRLGAGNQPQHF
d_gene: NA
j_gene: TRBJ1-5
abundance: few
v_gene: TRBV15

CDR3nt: TGTGCCACCAGCAGCCTCTCGGGGGTGGGCGATGAGCAGTTCTTC
CDR3aa: CATSSLSGVGDEQFF
d_gene: NA
j_gene: TRBJ2-1
abundance: many
v_gene: TRBV15

CDR3nt: TGTGCCAGCAGTACCCGACAGGGGGTCGGCAATCAGCCCCAGCATTTT
CDR3aa: CASSTRQGVGNQPQHF
d_gene: TRBD1
j_gene: TRBJ1-5
abundance: NA
v_gene: TRBV6-5

CDR3nt: TGTGCCAGCAGTTACTCGATAGGGTTTACCTACAATGAGCAGTTCTTC
CDR3aa: CASSYSIGFTYNEQFF
d_gene: NA
j_gene: TRBJ2-1
abundance: NA
v_gene: TRBV6-5

CDR3nt: TGCAGTGCTATGCGGGGGAGCTCCTACAATGAGCAGTTCTTC
CDR3aa: CSAMRGSSYNEQFF
d_gene: TRBD2
j_gene: TRBJ2-1
abundance: few
v_gene: TRBV20-1

CDR3nt: TGCAGCGCACCGACAGGGATTAACTATGGCTACACCTTC
CDR3aa: CSAPTGINYGYTF
d_gene: TRBD1
j_gene: TRBJ1-2
abundance: NA
v_gene: TRBV29-1